The T cell receptor (beta chain) under discussion was sequenced for a study of T-cell memory formation after mild COVID-19. TCRdb fed the 5' RACE reads into MiXCR, producing one record per CDR3 protein. This sample has approximately 180,000 distinct CDR3 sequences, with roughly 17% found just once. The CDR3 has 17 residues. V was pared by 3 bases and J by 11 bases, with 19 bases of the junction left unmatched. CDR1 and CDR2 from the germline V gene are DFQATT and SNEGSKA (reference sequence). This sequence joins TRBV20-1 and TRBJ2-3; 11 positions match TRBD2. Sequenced input: PBMCs or a T cell subset sorted from them (not recorded which). The origin of this receptor is an adult woman who had mild COVID-19 (a few samples of this study predate the infection). Cell type and time point are not known. The CDR3: CSASPRGGLAGLGGQYF. The CDR3 DNA follows: TGCAGTGCTAGTCCAAGGGGCGGACTAGCGGGTTTAGGGGGGCAGTATTTT.